Listed below are T cell receptor beta chains from one sample, sequenced in a study of cytomegalovirus exposure and HLA in healthy donors. Only in-frame clones appear in the TCRdb table, and some are missing; sequencing was by immunoSEQ multiplex PCR. The data hold over 200,000 clones, with around nine tenths observed a single time. Sequenced material: PBMCs. Every receptor here comes from a woman under 30 in good health and CMV-seronegative. CDR3s include the opening cysteine and the closing phenylalanine or tryptophan. D genes are given only for firm matches. Where a row states a size, it is once, few, many or the class of an expanded clone; other rows omit it.

V gene	clone size	D gene	J gene	CDR3 protein	CDR3 DNA
TRBV13	.	.	TRBJ2-7	CASSLSRGRNEQYF	TGTGCCAGCAGCTTATCCAGGGGGAGGAACGAGCAGTACTTC
TRBV15	.	.	TRBJ2-3	CATSRAYKRVGPDTQYF	TGTGCCACCAGCAGAGCCTATAAGCGGGTTGGGCCAGATACGCAGTATTTT
TRBV5-1	.	.	TRBJ2-3	CASSLEDSTVDTQYF	TGCGCCAGCAGCTTGGAGGACAGTACGGTAGATACGCAGTATTTT
TRBV7-3	once	TRBD2	TRBJ2-2	CASSRGLAGTGELFF	TGTGCCAGCAGCCGGGGACTAGCGGGAACCGGGGAGCTGTTTTTT
TRBV5-6	.	.	TRBJ2-7	CASSTQASSYEQYF	TGTGCCAGCAGCACACAGGCCAGCTCCTACGAGCAGTACTTC
TRBV9	.	TRBD1	TRBJ2-3	CASSAQGVIITDTQYF	TGTGCCAGCAGCGCTCAGGGGGTCATTATCACAGATACGCAGTATTTT
TRBV19	once	TRBD2	TRBJ2-3	CASSIPFSGASTDTQYF	TGTGCCAGTAGTATCCCCTTCAGCGGGGCTAGCACAGATACGCAGTATTTT
TRBV7-9	.	TRBD1	TRBJ1-2	CASSGRRDRGGDGYTF	TGTGCCAGCAGCGGCCGCCGGGACAGGGGCGGCGATGGCTACACCTTC
TRBV13	.	TRBD2	TRBJ2-3	CASSQTGLATDTQYF	TGTGCCAGCAGCCAGACCGGACTAGCAACAGATACGCAGTATTTT
TRBV6-5	.	.	TRBJ1-4	CASSYSTGTGEKLFF	TGTGCCAGCAGTTACTCGACGGGTACGGGGGAGAAACTGTTTTTT
TRBV27	.	.	TRBJ2-7	CASSATVLPYEQYF	TGTGCCAGCAGTGCGACAGTCCTCCCCTACGAGCAGTACTTC
TRBV5-3	.	TRBD2	TRBJ2-1	CARSWRLAVGYNEQFF	TGTGCCAGAAGCTGGCGGCTAGCGGTCGGCTACAATGAGCAGTTCTTC
TRBV2	.	TRBD1	TRBJ1-2	CASSEGQGYGYTF	TGTGCCAGCAGTGAAGGACAGGGCTATGGCTACACCTTC
TRBV25-1	.	.	TRBJ2-1	CASSDAQRVHNEQFF	TGTGCCAGCAGTGACGCCCAGCGGGTCCACAATGAGCAGTTCTTC
TRBV7-9	.	.	TRBJ2-1	CASSLQNRDNEQFF	TGTGCCAGCAGCCTCCAAAACAGGGACAATGAGCAGTTCTTC
TRBV19	.	.	TRBJ1-4	CASSLGGEVSEKLFF	TGTGCCAGTAGCCTCGGAGGGGAGGTGTCTGAAAAACTGTTTTTT
TRBV4-2	.	TRBD2	TRBJ2-7	CASSPTLAGGRLNEQYF	TGTGCCAGCAGCCCAACCTTAGCGGGAGGGCGGTTGAACGAGCAGTACTTC
TRBV9	.	TRBD2	TRBJ2-7	CASSAGLAVSSYEQYF	TGTGCCAGCAGCGCCGGACTAGCGGTGAGCTCCTACGAGCAGTACTTC
TRBV19	.	TRBD1	TRBJ2-3	CASSTPGQGADTQYF	TGTGCCAGTAGTACCCCGGGACAGGGTGCAGATACGCAGTATTTT
TRBV19	few	.	TRBJ1-5	CASSMTDYSNQPQHF	TGTGCCAGTAGTATGACAGATTATAGCAATCAGCCCCAGCATTTT
TRBV27	.	TRBD2	TRBJ2-1	CASSVSSGYNEQFF	TGTGCCAGCAGTGTTTCTAGCGGTTACAATGAGCAGTTCTTC
TRBV14	.	.	TRBJ2-5	CASSQDARLAETQYF	TGTGCCAGCAGCCAAGACGCCAGGCTAGCAGAGACCCAGTACTTC
TRBV6-6	once	TRBD1	TRBJ2-7	CASSYWTGYEQYF	TGTGCCAGCAGTTACTGGACAGGCTACGAGCAGTACTTC
TRBV19	.	.	TRBJ1-1	CASSLTQGFNTEAFF	TGTGCCAGTAGTCTTACTCAGGGTTTCAACACTGAAGCTTTCTTT
TRBV28	.	.	TRBJ2-2	CASSVQPPDFANTGELFF	TGTGCCAGCAGTGTACAACCGCCGGACTTCGCGAACACCGGGGAGCTGTTTTTT
TRBV4-2	.	TRBD2	TRBJ2-1	CASSQGLAGVFEQFF	TGTGCCAGCAGCCAGGGACTAGCGGGAGTCTTTGAGCAGTTCTTC
TRBV4-2	.	.	TRBJ2-5	CASSQDRYQETQYF	TGTGCCAGCAGCCAAGACAGGTACCAAGAGACCCAGTACTTC
TRBV11-3	.	.	TRBJ2-1	CASSLAGEQFF	TGTGCCAGCAGCCTCGCGGGGGAGCAGTTCTTC
TRBV19	once	TRBD1	TRBJ2-7	CASSRPGTANSYEQYF	TGTGCCAGTAGCAGACCGGGGACAGCCAACTCCTACGAGCAGTACTTC
TRBV18	.	TRBD1	TRBJ1-2	CASSPRTDREGNYGYTF	TGTGCCAGCTCACCACGGACGGACAGGGAGGGTAACTATGGCTACACCTTC
TRBV2	.	.	TRBJ2-1	CASSPGGRPGGQFF	TGTGCCAGCAGTCCAGGGGGGCGCCCCGGGGGGCAGTTCTTC
TRBV5-6	.	.	TRBJ2-7	CASSFSLFPYEQYF	TGTGCCAGCAGCTTTAGTCTCTTCCCCTACGAGCAGTACTTC
TRBV5-1	.	.	TRBJ2-2	CASSLYQGTGELFF	TGCGCCAGCAGCTTGTATCAGGGTACCGGGGAGCTGTTTTTT
TRBV7-9	.	TRBD1	TRBJ2-7	CASSPRQGRSYEQYF	TGTGCCAGCAGCCCAAGACAGGGGAGATCCTACGAGCAGTACTTC
TRBV28	.	.	TRBJ1-1	CASTLGAGNEAFF	TGTGCCAGCACACTGGGGGCGGGCAATGAAGCTTTCTTT
TRBV5-4	.	TRBD2	TRBJ2-3	CASSLFFSPLADSTDTQYF	TGTGCCAGCAGCTTGTTCTTTAGTCCCCTAGCGGATAGCACAGATACGCAGTATTTT
TRBV30	.	TRBD1	TRBJ2-7	CAWSVEAYGTEVPYEQYF	TGTGCCTGGAGTGTAGAGGCTTATGGGACAGAAGTTCCCTACGAGCAGTACTTC
TRBV7-9	.	.	TRBJ2-5	CASSLSGGRAAETQYF	TGTGCCAGCAGCTTAAGTGGTGGCAGGGCGGCGGAGACCCAGTACTTC
TRBV29-1	once	TRBD2	TRBJ2-7	CSGTNSSGRLGEQYF	TGCAGCGGGACCAATTCTAGCGGGAGGTTAGGCGAGCAGTACTTC
TRBV9	.	.	TRBJ2-2	CASSVEVSGELFF	TGTGCCAGCAGCGTGGAGGTATCCGGGGAGCTGTTTTTT
TRBV25-1	.	TRBD1	TRBJ1-5	CASSQTGLNQPQHF	TGTGCCAGCAGCCAGACAGGGTTAAATCAGCCCCAGCATTTT
TRBV2	.	.	TRBJ1-3	CASSGGRASGNTIYF	TGTGCCAGCAGCGGGGGGAGGGCCTCTGGAAACACCATATATTTT
TRBV5-1	.	.	TRBJ1-1	CASSETSNTEAFF	TGCGCCAGCAGCGAAACATCGAACACTGAAGCTTTCTTT
TRBV9	.	TRBD2	TRBJ2-1	CASSVGLAGYNEQFF	TGTGCCAGCAGCGTGGGACTAGCGGGCTACAATGAGCAGTTCTTC
TRBV28	once	.	TRBJ2-7	CASSQTETIPYEQYF	TGTGCCAGCAGCCAAACTGAAACCATCCCCTACGAGCAGTACTTC